The rows below give T cell receptor beta chains drawn from one sample of a study of T-cell reconstitution after alpha-beta-depleted transplantation in children. TCRdb called the PCR reads again in MiXCR, with one record for every CDR3 protein. The sample yields about 150,000 distinct CDR3 sequences, approximately 12% seen once. This sample comprised PBMCs, obtained before TCRalphabeta/CD19-depleted stem cell transplant. These receptors originate from a boy between 2 and 10 years old with acute myeloid leukemia, due to receive a stem cell transplant. Each CDR3 is given with its conserved first and last residue. Each record gives: clone size, D gene, J gene, V gene, CDR3 protein, CDR3 DNA. The D gene is left open where the match is weak. Clone size appears in some rows only: once, few, many, or a class for an expanded clone.

clone size: many
D gene: NA
J gene: TRBJ2-7
V gene: TRBV5-8
CDR3 protein: CASKLPGSSYEQYF
CDR3 DNA: TGTGCCAGCAAACTCCCGGGGAGCTCCTACGAGCAGTACTTC

clone size: many
D gene: NA
J gene: TRBJ2-5
V gene: TRBV5-1
CDR3 protein: CASSLNWVLGEETQYF
CDR3 DNA: TGCGCCAGCAGCCTGAACTGGGTCCTTGGGGAAGAGACCCAGTACTTC

clone size: many
D gene: NA
J gene: TRBJ1-4
V gene: TRBV29-1
CDR3 protein: CSGREGVKLFF
CDR3 DNA: TGCAGCGGACGAGAGGGGGTAAAACTGTTTTTT

clone size: many
D gene: NA
J gene: TRBJ2-1
V gene: TRBV3-1
CDR3 protein: CASSQGSRSSYNEQFF
CDR3 DNA: TGTGCCAGCAGCCAAGGTAGCCGGAGCTCCTACAATGAGCAGTTCTTC

clone size: many
D gene: NA
J gene: TRBJ1-1
V gene: TRBV4-1
CDR3 protein: CASSLQGSEAFF
CDR3 DNA: TGCGCCAGCAGCCTACAAGGCAGTGAAGCTTTCTTT

clone size: many
D gene: NA
J gene: TRBJ2-3
V gene: TRBV11-3
CDR3 protein: CASSLGSADTQYF
CDR3 DNA: TGTGCCAGCAGCTTAGGATCGGCAGATACGCAGTATTTT

clone size: many
D gene: TRBD2
J gene: TRBJ2-2
V gene: TRBV7-3
CDR3 protein: CASSLMSSGRAGELFF
CDR3 DNA: TGTGCCAGCAGCTTAATGTCTAGCGGGAGGGCCGGGGAGCTGTTTTTT

clone size: many
D gene: TRBD1
J gene: TRBJ2-5
V gene: TRBV12-3/TRBV12-4
CDR3 protein: CASSSGQGQETQYF
CDR3 DNA: TGTGCCAGCAGCTCGGGACAGGGGCAAGAGACCCAGTACTTC

clone size: many
D gene: NA
J gene: TRBJ1-3
V gene: TRBV7-9
CDR3 protein: CASPRTGSGNTIYF
CDR3 DNA: TGTGCCAGCCCCCGTACGGGCTCTGGAAACACCATATATTTT

clone size: many
D gene: TRBD1
J gene: TRBJ2-2
V gene: TRBV10-3
CDR3 protein: CAISERGTVNTGELFF
CDR3 DNA: TGTGCCATCAGTGAGAGAGGGACAGTGAACACCGGGGAGCTGTTTTTT

clone size: few
D gene: TRBD1
J gene: TRBJ2-3
V gene: TRBV20-1
CDR3 protein: CSATKPDRGTDTQYF
CDR3 DNA: TGCAGTGCTACAAAACCGGACAGGGGCACAGATACGCAGTATTTT

clone size: many
D gene: NA
J gene: TRBJ1-3
V gene: TRBV15
CDR3 protein: CATSRDRGRDTIYF
CDR3 DNA: TGTGCCACCAGCAGAGATCGAGGAAGAGACACCATATATTTT

clone size: few
D gene: TRBD1
J gene: TRBJ2-4
V gene: TRBV18
CDR3 protein: CASSLDRVKNIQYF
CDR3 DNA: TGTGCCAGCTCACTCGACAGGGTCAAAAACATTCAGTACTTC

clone size: many
D gene: TRBD1
J gene: TRBJ2-5
V gene: TRBV29-1
CDR3 protein: CSVRGTGRETQYF
CDR3 DNA: TGCAGCGTTCGGGGGACAGGGCGAGAGACCCAGTACTTC

clone size: many
D gene: TRBD1
J gene: TRBJ1-2
V gene: TRBV19
CDR3 protein: CASRKPGQLYGYTF
CDR3 DNA: TGTGCCAGTAGAAAGCCGGGACAGCTCTATGGCTACACCTTC

clone size: many
D gene: NA
J gene: TRBJ1-6
V gene: TRBV18
CDR3 protein: CASSLDHSPLHF
CDR3 DNA: TGTGCCAGCTCACTAGACCATTCACCCCTCCACTTT

clone size: many
D gene: TRBD1
J gene: TRBJ1-1
V gene: TRBV9
CDR3 protein: CASSPRGRGGAMVDTEAFF
CDR3 DNA: TGTGCCAGCAGCCCCCGGGGCAGGGGGGGGGCTATGGTAGACACTGAAGCTTTCTTT

clone size: many
D gene: NA
J gene: TRBJ2-7
V gene: TRBV3-1
CDR3 protein: CASIQQENYEQYF
CDR3 DNA: TGTGCCAGTATCCAACAGGAAAACTACGAGCAGTACTTC

clone size: many
D gene: TRBD2
J gene: TRBJ2-1
V gene: TRBV6-1
CDR3 protein: CASRIAGGPFSYNEQFF
CDR3 DNA: TGTGCCAGCCGGATAGCGGGAGGGCCTTTCTCCTACAATGAGCAGTTCTTC

clone size: many
D gene: TRBD2
J gene: TRBJ2-5
V gene: TRBV27
CDR3 protein: CASSFDPSGKETQYF
CDR3 DNA: TGTGCCAGCAGTTTCGATCCTAGCGGGAAAGAGACCCAGTACTTC

clone size: many
D gene: NA
J gene: TRBJ2-1
V gene: TRBV20-1
CDR3 protein: CSARGWWRDHEQFF
CDR3 DNA: TGCAGTGCTAGAGGGTGGTGGCGGGATCATGAGCAGTTCTTC

clone size: NA
D gene: NA
J gene: TRBJ1-1
V gene: TRBV12-3/TRBV12-4
CDR3 protein: CASSLPSFQRTAEAFF
CDR3 DNA: TGTGCCAGCAGTTTACCTTCTTTCCAACGGACAGCTGAAGCTTTCTTT

clone size: many
D gene: NA
J gene: TRBJ2-3
V gene: TRBV10-3
CDR3 protein: CAISGRLLTDTQYF
CDR3 DNA: TGTGCCATCAGTGGTAGACTACTCACAGATACGCAGTATTTT

clone size: many
D gene: NA
J gene: TRBJ2-5
V gene: TRBV10-2
CDR3 protein: CASSELGAEQETQYF
CDR3 DNA: TGCGCCAGCAGTGAGTTAGGAGCGGAACAAGAGACCCAGTACTTC

clone size: few
D gene: NA
J gene: TRBJ2-3
V gene: TRBV6-1
CDR3 protein: CASRTPPGGTQYF
CDR3 DNA: TGTGCCAGCAGGACCCCCCCTGGGGGTACGCAGTATTTT

clone size: NA
D gene: NA
J gene: TRBJ2-7
V gene: TRBV2
CDR3 protein: CASSRDDEQYF
CDR3 DNA: TGTGCCAGCAGTCGTGATGACGAGCAGTACTTC

clone size: many
D gene: TRBD1
J gene: TRBJ2-5
V gene: TRBV20-1
CDR3 protein: CSARTGLSQETQYF
CDR3 DNA: TGCAGTGCGCGGACAGGGTTAAGCCAAGAGACCCAGTACTTC

clone size: many
D gene: NA
J gene: TRBJ2-5
V gene: TRBV20-1
CDR3 protein: CSAHPPGETQYF
CDR3 DNA: TGCAGTGCTCACCCCCCAGGAGAGACCCAGTACTTC

clone size: many
D gene: TRBD2
J gene: TRBJ2-5
V gene: TRBV7-2
CDR3 protein: CASSGTSGRETQYF
CDR3 DNA: TGTGCCAGCAGCGGGACTAGCGGGAGAGAGACCCAGTACTTC

clone size: few
D gene: TRBD2
J gene: TRBJ2-2
V gene: TRBV5-1
CDR3 protein: CASSPRLAGNLNTGELFF
CDR3 DNA: TGCGCCAGCAGCCCAAGACTAGCGGGAAACCTGAACACCGGGGAGCTGTTTTTT

clone size: NA
D gene: NA
J gene: TRBJ1-2
V gene: TRBV11-2
CDR3 protein: CASSLDGPDYTNYGYTF
CDR3 DNA: TGTGCCAGCAGCTTAGATGGGCCGGACTATACAAACTATGGCTACACCTTC

clone size: many
D gene: NA
J gene: TRBJ1-6
V gene: TRBV5-5
CDR3 protein: CASTFDSYNSPLHF
CDR3 DNA: TGTGCCAGCACCTTTGATTCCTATAATTCACCCCTCCACTTT

clone size: NA
D gene: NA
J gene: TRBJ2-4
V gene: TRBV6-1
CDR3 protein: CASSDGVDPNPKNIQYF
CDR3 DNA: TGTGCCAGCAGTGACGGGGTGGATCCAAATCCCAAAAACATTCAGTACTTC

clone size: many
D gene: NA
J gene: TRBJ2-3
V gene: TRBV20-1
CDR3 protein: CSAVVPYSTDTQYF
CDR3 DNA: TGCAGTGCCGTAGTGCCGTATAGCACAGATACGCAGTATTTT

clone size: many
D gene: TRBD1
J gene: TRBJ2-3
V gene: TRBV24-1
CDR3 protein: CATSGGGRDTQYF
CDR3 DNA: TGTGCCACCAGTGGAGGGGGCCGGGATACGCAGTATTTT

clone size: NA
D gene: NA
J gene: TRBJ2-7
V gene: TRBV13
CDR3 protein: CASSLFGRPTYEQYF
CDR3 DNA: TGTGCCAGCAGCTTATTCGGCAGGCCTACCTACGAGCAGTACTTC

clone size: many
D gene: NA
J gene: TRBJ2-1
V gene: TRBV7-9
CDR3 protein: CASSPRDDNEQFF
CDR3 DNA: TGTGCCAGCAGCCCCAGGGACGACAATGAGCAGTTCTTC

clone size: many
D gene: TRBD2
J gene: TRBJ2-3
V gene: TRBV10-3
CDR3 protein: CAISPLAVGGTDTQYF
CDR3 DNA: TGTGCCATCAGCCCTCTAGCGGTGGGGGGCACAGATACGCAGTATTTT

clone size: many
D gene: NA
J gene: TRBJ1-4
V gene: TRBV28
CDR3 protein: CASSPGGPTNEKLFF
CDR3 DNA: TGTGCCAGCAGTCCCGGGGGCCCGACTAATGAAAAACTGTTTTTT

clone size: many
D gene: NA
J gene: TRBJ1-1
V gene: TRBV5-6
CDR3 protein: CASSLFLFRGNSMNTEAFF
CDR3 DNA: TGTGCCAGCAGCTTGTTCCTTTTCCGGGGTAATAGTATGAACACTGAAGCTTTCTTT

clone size: many
D gene: TRBD1
J gene: TRBJ2-2
V gene: TRBV9
CDR3 protein: CASSVAEGTGDTGELFF
CDR3 DNA: TGTGCCAGCAGCGTAGCGGAGGGGACAGGGGACACCGGGGAGCTGTTTTTT